The clone carrying this T cell receptor (beta chain) was recorded once. Its matching antigen is unknown. The data were obtained in a study of T cell responses to AZD1222 COVID-19 vaccine. Study-level results: Donors were chiefly white British, with a greater number of females, and clonal diversity was perhaps underestimated. As reported, nearly half of all spike-specific TCRs target variant regions that are unmutated. Spike-specific TCR breadth and depth rose after two AZD1222 doses. Scientists sampled the repertoires only once the peak T cell response had passed.

The protocol was immunoSEQ multiplex PCR, while the TCRdb copy is restricted to in-frame clones and leaves out a portion. This sample yields about 170,000 clones, of which over 90% are seen a single time; approximately 4% belongs to the top ten. CDR3 length: 16 amino acids. Trimming took 4 bases from V and 0 from J, leaving 15 bases between them. Germline V gene sequence: CDR1 SGDLS, CDR2 YYNGEE. The input for sequencing was peripheral blood, taken on day 0 of AZD1222 vaccination. J is TRBJ2-3 and V is TRBV9; either TRBD1 or TRBD2 may fit D (5 bases each). The sequence derives from an adult in good health. Here the CDR3 reads CASSTYGTSSTDTQYF. The DNA for the CDR3 is TGTGCCAGCAGCACCTATGGGACGTCTAGCACAGATACGCAGTATTTT. Together with reference TRBV9 and TRBJ2-3, the CDR3 gives the full variable domain: DSGVTQTPKHLITATGQRVTLRCSPRSGDLSVYWYQQSLDQGLQFLIQYYNGEERAKGNILERFSAQQFPDLHSELNLSSLELGDSALYFCASSTYGTSSTDTQYFGPGTRLTVL.